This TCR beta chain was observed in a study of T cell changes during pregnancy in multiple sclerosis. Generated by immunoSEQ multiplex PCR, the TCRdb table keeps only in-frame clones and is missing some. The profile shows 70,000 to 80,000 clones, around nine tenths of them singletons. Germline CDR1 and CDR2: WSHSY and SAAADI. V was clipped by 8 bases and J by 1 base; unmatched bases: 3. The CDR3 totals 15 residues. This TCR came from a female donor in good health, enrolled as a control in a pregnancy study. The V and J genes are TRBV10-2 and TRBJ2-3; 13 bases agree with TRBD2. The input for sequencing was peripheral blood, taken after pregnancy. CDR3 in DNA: TGCGCCAGCGGAGGACTAGCGGGGGGCACAGATACGCAGTATTTT. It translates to CASGGLAGGTDTQYF.